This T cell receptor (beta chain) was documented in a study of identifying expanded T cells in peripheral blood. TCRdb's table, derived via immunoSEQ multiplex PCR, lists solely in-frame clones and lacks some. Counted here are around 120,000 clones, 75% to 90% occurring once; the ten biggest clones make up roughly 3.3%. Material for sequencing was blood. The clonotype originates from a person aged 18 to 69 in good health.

The CDR3 nucleotides read TGTGCCAGCAGTGTAGGACAGAACCCCAGTGAGCAGTTCTTC. Its protein is CASSVGQNPSEQFF. This chain links TRBV6-4 with TRBJ2-1, with a weak D call TRBD1 (6 bases). CDR1 is MRHNA and CDR2 is SNTAGT in the germline V gene. The CDR3 is 14 amino acids. V was cut by 4 bases and J by 9 bases, with 16 bases left in between.